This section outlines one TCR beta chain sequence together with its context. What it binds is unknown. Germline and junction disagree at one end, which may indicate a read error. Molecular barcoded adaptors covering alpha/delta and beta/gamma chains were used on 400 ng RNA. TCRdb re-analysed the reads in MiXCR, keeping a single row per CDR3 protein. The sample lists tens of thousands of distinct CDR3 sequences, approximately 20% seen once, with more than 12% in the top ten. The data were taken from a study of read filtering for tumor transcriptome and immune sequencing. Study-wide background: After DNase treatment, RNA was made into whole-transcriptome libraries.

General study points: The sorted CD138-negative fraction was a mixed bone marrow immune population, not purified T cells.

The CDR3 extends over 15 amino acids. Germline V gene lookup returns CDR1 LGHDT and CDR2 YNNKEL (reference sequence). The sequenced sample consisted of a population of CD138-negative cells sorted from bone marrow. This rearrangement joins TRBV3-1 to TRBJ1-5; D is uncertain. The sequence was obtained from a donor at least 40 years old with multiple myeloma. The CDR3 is CARSQEMGRNQPQHF. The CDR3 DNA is TGTGCCAGAAGCCAGGAGATGGGCCGCAATCAGCCCCAGCATTTC. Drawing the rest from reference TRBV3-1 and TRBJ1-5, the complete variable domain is DTAVSQTPKYLVTQMGNDKSIKCEQNLGHDTMYWYKQDSKKFLKIMFSYNNKELIINETVPNRFSPKSPDKAHLNLHINSLELGDSAVYFCARSQEMGRNQPQHFGDGTRLSIL.